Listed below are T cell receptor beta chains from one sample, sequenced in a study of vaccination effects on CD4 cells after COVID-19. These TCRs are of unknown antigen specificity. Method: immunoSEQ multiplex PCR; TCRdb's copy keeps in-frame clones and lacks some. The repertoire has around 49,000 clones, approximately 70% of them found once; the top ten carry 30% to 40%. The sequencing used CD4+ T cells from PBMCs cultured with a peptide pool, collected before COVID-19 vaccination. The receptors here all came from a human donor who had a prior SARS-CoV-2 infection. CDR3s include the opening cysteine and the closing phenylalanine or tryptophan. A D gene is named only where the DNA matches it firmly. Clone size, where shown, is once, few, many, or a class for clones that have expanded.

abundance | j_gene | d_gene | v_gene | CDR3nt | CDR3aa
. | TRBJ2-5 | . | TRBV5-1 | TGCGCCAGCAGCAGATCCCCCACCGGACAAGAGACCCAGTACTTC | CASSRSPTGQETQYF
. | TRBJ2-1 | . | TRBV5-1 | TGCGCCAGCAGCTTTGATACAGAGGTCAGTGAGCAGTTCTTC | CASSFDTEVSEQFF
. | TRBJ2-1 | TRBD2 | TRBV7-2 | TGTGCCAGCACGACATCAGCGGGGTTTGAGCAGTTCTTC | CASTTSAGFEQFF
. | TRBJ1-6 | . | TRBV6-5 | TGTGCCAGCAGTTCTGGACCCTATAATTCACCCCTCCACTTT | CASSSGPYNSPLHF
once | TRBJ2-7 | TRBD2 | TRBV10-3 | TGTGCCATCGCAGCAAGGCGGGGGGTCTCCTACGAGCAGTACTTC | CAIAARRGVSYEQYF
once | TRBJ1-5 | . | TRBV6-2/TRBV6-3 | TGTGCCAGCAGTCAACTCAGCTTATCGCCGCCCCAGCATTTT | CASSQLSLSPPQHF
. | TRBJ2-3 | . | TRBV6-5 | TGTGCCAGCAGTTACGCCGGACCCGCTTTAGCTACGCAGTATTTT | CASSYAGPALATQYF
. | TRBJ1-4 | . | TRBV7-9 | TGTGCCAGCAGCTTAGACAGGGACGGCGAAAAACTGTTTTTT | CASSLDRDGEKLFF
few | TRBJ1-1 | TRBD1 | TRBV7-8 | TGTGCCAGCAGTAGAGGGGGCGCGTGGACTGAAGCTTTCTTT | CASSRGGAWTEAFF
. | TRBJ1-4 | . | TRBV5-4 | TGTGCCAGCAGCTTGGGGGGGCGCATCTGGAATGAAAAACTGTTTTTT | CASSLGGRIWNEKLFF
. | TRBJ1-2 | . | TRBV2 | TGTGCCAGCAGGCGTGGGGATGGCTACACCTTC | CASRRGDGYTF
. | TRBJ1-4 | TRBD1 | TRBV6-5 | TGTGCCAGCAGGCCGACAGGGGGCGTGGAAAAACTGTTTTTT | CASRPTGGVEKLFF
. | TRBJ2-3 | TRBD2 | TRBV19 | TGTGCCAGTACTAGCGGGGTCCCTAGCACAGATACGCAGTATTTT | CASTSGVPSTDTQYF
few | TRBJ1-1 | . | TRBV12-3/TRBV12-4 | TGTGCCAGCAGCTGGACACCGAACACTGAAGCTTTCTTT | CASSWTPNTEAFF
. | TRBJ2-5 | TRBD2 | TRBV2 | TGTGCCAGCAGCAACTTACTAGCGACGGAGACCCAGTACTTC | CASSNLLATETQYF
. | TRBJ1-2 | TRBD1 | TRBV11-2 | TGTGCCAGCAGCTCCTCCAGGGGGGGCGACGATGGCTACACCTTC | CASSSSRGGDDGYTF